One and the same sample provided the 7 T cell receptor beta chains below, sequenced in a study of T cell repertoires in cytomegalovirus infection. Which antigens these TCRs recognize remains unknown. Using its own MiXCR run on the reads, TCRdb lists one record per CDR3 protein. The sample carries some 70,000 distinct CDR3 sequences, approximately 24% recorded once. The sequenced sample consisted of PBMCs, sequenced either directly or after in vitro stimulation (not recorded which). The receptor source for this set is a human donor in good health (CMV status not recorded). Some clones in this sample may be carry-over from other donors' samples.

A few counts support this clonotype. The gene calls are TRBV6-5 and TRBJ2-1; TRBD2 agrees at 9 bases. CDR3 length: 16 amino acids. V shed 8 bases and J 8 bases; nucleotides not matched to a gene: 16. Per germline, CDR1 MNHEY and CDR2 SVGAGI. CDR3 bases: TGTGCCAGCCGCTCAGAAGAACCGGGACTAGCCCATGAGCAGTTCTTC. Protein sequence: CASRSEEPGLAHEQFF.

V is TRBV25-1 and J is TRBJ1-1; 7 positions match TRBD1. The trim removed 3 bases at V and 3 bases at J, leaving 7 bases unmatched. Germline CDR1 and CDR2: MGHDK and SYGVNS. The CDR3 consists of 15 residues. In DNA, the CDR3 is TGTGCCAGCAGTGACAGGGGGGGCGCGGACACTGAAGCTTTCTTT. Translation: CASSDRGGADTEAFF.

This clonotype was observed a handful of times. This chain joins TRBV7-9 and TRBJ2-1; D unresolved. Germline loops: CDR1 SEHNR, CDR2 FQNEAQ (reference sequence). The germline V and J ends were trimmed by 0 bases and 11 bases, with 14 bases remaining between them. The CDR3 has 14 amino acids. The CDR3, as DNA: TGTGCCAGCAGCTTAGCGCAATTGGCGGCCAAGCAGTTCTTC. It specifies CASSLAQLAAKQFF.

This chain connects TRBV19 to TRBJ2-1; TRBD2 matches 13 bases. CDR1 is LNHDA and CDR2 is SQIVND in the germline V gene (reference sequence). CDR3 length: 16 amino acids. Trimming removed 1 base from V and 6 bases from J; junction bases left unmatched: 3. The CDR3 sequence is CASSIGGLAGFNEQFF. The CDR3 region has the DNA TGTGCCAGTAGTATAGGGGGACTAGCGGGGTTCAATGAGCAGTTCTTC.

This clonotype has a handful of counts. The genes are TRBV7-9 and TRBJ2-5; D is uncertain. The germline CDR1 and CDR2 sequences are SEHNR and FQNEAQ (reference sequence). The CDR3 has 15 residues. The germline V and J ends were trimmed by 2 bases and 2 bases, with 12 bases remaining between them. CDR3 residues: CASSLSRQLQETQYF. The DNA of the CDR3 is TGTGCCAGCAGCTTATCACGTCAACTTCAAGAGACCCAGTACTTC.

CDR3 sequence (DNA): TGTGCCAGCAGCTTAGAGAGACAGGGAGCGAACACTGAAGCTTTCTTT. This codes for CASSLERQGANTEAFF. The chain has TRBV11-3 and TRBJ1-1; TRBD1 aligns across 7 bases. In germline, CDR1 is SGHNT, CDR2 YENEEA. Germline trimming cut 0 bases from V and 1 base from J; bases unmatched to any gene: 5. The CDR3 consists of 16 residues.

In its sample, this clonotype was seen a few times. The chain joins TRBV7-2 to TRBJ1-2, with no clear D. CDR3 size: 13 residues. The germline CDR1 and CDR2 sequences are SGHTA and FQGNSA. Trimming took 6 bases from V and 8 from J, leaving 16 bases between them. The CDR3 loop reads CASSWEGTRGYTF. The CDR3 region has the DNA TGTGCCAGCAGTTGGGAGGGAACGAGGGGCTACACCTTC.